The 29 T cell receptor beta chains listed next were all sequenced from one sample in a study of T cells in Graves' hyperthyroidism and ophthalmopathy. Amplification of TCR beta CDR3 regions used RNA as the template. HTBI primers were employed in a first-round RT-PCR of the TCR CDR3. TCRdb passed the multiplex PCR reads through MiXCR, listing each CDR3 protein once. The sample consists of hundreds of thousands of distinct CDR3 sequences, over 35% of them appearing once. Sequenced sample: blood. The source of these receptors is a man aged 18 to 30 with Graves' hyperthyroidism.

The chain links TRBV19 to TRBJ1-5; maybe TRBD1 (6 bases). Germline V gives CDR1 LNHDA, CDR2 SQIVND (reference sequence). The CDR3 runs to 15 residues. V lost 0 bases, J lost 1 base, and 7 bases lay in between. The CDR3 DNA reads TGTGCCAGTAGTATAGACGGACAGAGCAATCAGCCCCAGCATTTT. Translated: CASSIDGQSNQPQHF.

This chain connects TRBV5-1 to TRBJ2-7; D is possibly TRBD2 (5 bases). Germline V gene lookup returns CDR1 SGHRS and CDR2 YFSETQ. The CDR3 is 15 amino acids. V gave up 0 bases and J gave up 2 bases, with 12 bases separating them. CDR3 in DNA: TGCGCCAGCAGCTTGGAGGGAGCCATCCCCTACGAGCAGTACTTC. This translates into CASSLEGAIPYEQYF.

This clonotype was picked up many times. The rearrangement joins TRBV29-1 to TRBJ1-2; D ambiguous. The germline gives CDR1 SQVTM, CDR2 ANQGSEA. Deletions cut 8 bases from V and 5 bases from J, with 15 bases between. The CDR3 runs 12 residues. The CDR3 loop reads CSFLSRLYGYTF. The CDR3, as DNA: TGCAGCTTTTTATCGAGGCTTTATGGCTACACCTTC.

The DNA of the CDR3 is TGTGCCAGCACAGGACAGGGCGCGACCCAGTACTTC. It is translated as CASTGQGATQYF. The rearrangement links TRBV2 to TRBJ2-5, with TRBD1 matching 8 bases. Unmatched junction bases numbered 5, after V lost 7 bases and J lost 7 bases. This CDR3 region has 12 residues. Germline V gene data show CDR1 as SNHLY and CDR2 as FYNNEI.

This clonotype was seen many times. CDR3 bases: TGTGCCAGTACCCCCGTTGACAGGTTGAACACTGAAGCTTTCTTT. Translation gives CASTPVDRLNTEAFF. This chain links TRBV19 with TRBJ1-1, with D possibly TRBD1 on 6 matching bases. The germline CDR1 and CDR2 sequences are LNHDA and SQIVND (reference sequence). Trimming took off 7 bases at V and 0 bases at J, with 15 bases between the two ends. CDR3 length: 15 residues.

This clonotype was seen a handful of times. The rearrangement joins TRBV11-2 to TRBJ2-5; D is uncertain. CDR1 is SGHAT and CDR2 is FQNNGV in the germline V gene. This CDR3 is 12 amino acids long. Trimming left V 5 bases short and J 4 bases short, with 8 bases between. In nucleotides, the CDR3 is TGTGCCAGCAGCCATAACGGAGAGACCCAGTACTTC. This translates into CASSHNGETQYF.

This clonotype was detected many times. This sequence joins TRBV24-1 and TRBJ1-2; no reliable D call. Between the trimmed V and J ends, which lost 10 bases and 9 bases, there was a span of 11 bases. The CDR3 extends over 10 amino acids. Germline values: CDR1 KGHDR, CDR2 SFDVKD. The CDR3, as DNA: TGTGCCACGGCAGACTGGAGCTACACCTTC. Amino acid sequence: CATADWSYTF.

This clonotype came up many times. This chain uses TRBV7-2 with TRBJ2-5, with 7 bases identical to TRBD2. The CDR3 runs to 13 residues. J lost 4 bases, V lost 3 bases, and 2 bases had no gene match. Germline lookup yields CDR1 SGHTA and CDR2 FQGNSA. As DNA, the CDR3 is TGTGCCAGCAGCTTTTCTAGCGGAGAGACCCAGTACTTC. Translation: CASSFSSGETQYF.

About this clonotype itself: This may come from a read error, since a much larger clone is one base off. The genes are TRBV7-9 and TRBJ1-2, with D uncertain. Germline V gives CDR1 SEHNR, CDR2 FQNEAQ (reference sequence). The CDR3 has 13 amino acids. Trimming pared 8 bases from V and 3 bases from J, leaving 13 bases between. The CDR3: CASAPPADYGYTF. CDR3 in DNA: TGTGCCAGCGCCCCCCCGGCGGACTATGGCTACACCTTC.

This clonotype appeared a few times. The CDR3 loop reads CASSPMTGNSPLHF. The CDR3 DNA sequence: TGTGCCAGCAGCCCAATGACGGGGAATTCACCCCTCCACTTT. This chain uses TRBV11-3 with TRBJ1-6, with D unresolved. V lost 5 bases to trimming and J lost 7 bases, with 12 bases between them. The CDR3 consists of 14 residues. Germline assignment: CDR1 SGHNT and CDR2 YENEEA.

The chain is built from TRBV14 and TRBJ1-1; D is undetermined. The CDR3 totals 14 residues. Germline loops: CDR1 SGHDN, CDR2 FVKESK. V shed 4 bases and J shed 4 bases, with 13 bases lying between them. CDR3 DNA: TGTGCCAGCAGCCCAGTGGCCACGACCACTGAAGCTTTCTTT. Residues: CASSPVATTTEAFF.

The chain employs TRBV7-2 and TRBJ2-5; TRBD1 might be the D (5 bases). The V gene lost 1 base and the J gene lost 1 base, with 10 bases spanning the gap. The CDR3 runs to 15 residues. The germline V gene encodes CDR1 SGHTA and CDR2 FQGNSA. CDR3 nucleotides: TGTGCCAGCAGCTTAGTAGTCAGGGCCCAAGAGACCCAGTACTTC. It encodes CASSLVVRAQETQYF. Complete variable domain (other parts from reference TRBV7-2 and TRBJ2-5): GAGVSQSPSNKVTEKGKDVELRCDPISGHTALYWYRQSLGQGLEFLIYFQGNSAPDKSGLPSDRFSAERTGGSVSTLTIQRTQQEDSAVYLCASSLVVRAQETQYFGPGTRLLVL.

This clonotype has at least ten counts. This chain uses TRBV2 with TRBJ1-1; D is undetermined. The CDR3 loop spans 11 amino acids. V was cut by 0 bases and J by 11 bases, with 7 bases left in between. Germline V CDR1 and CDR2: SNHLY, FYNNEI. The CDR3 spells CASSEALGAFF. Here the CDR3 DNA reads TGTGCCAGCAGTGAAGCGCTTGGGGCTTTCTTT. Complete variable domain (other parts from reference TRBV2 and TRBJ1-1): EPEVTQTPSHQVTQMGQEVILRCVPISNHLYFYWYRQILGQKVEFLVSFYNNEISEKSEIFDDQFSVERPDGSNFTLKIRSTKLEDSAMYFCASSEALGAFFGQGTRLTVV.

The chain links TRBV29-1 to TRBJ1-5; TRBD1 aligns across 8 bases. The CDR3 has 14 amino acids. V was pared by 7 bases and J by 3 bases, with 8 bases of the junction left unmatched. Germline V gene sequence: CDR1 SQVTM, CDR2 ANQGSEA. CDR3: CSAWTGLINQPQHF. The CDR3 coding sequence is TGCAGCGCCTGGACAGGGCTAATCAATCAGCCCCAGCATTTT.

The chain employs TRBV5-1 and TRBJ1-6, with 7 bases fitting TRBD1. Looked up from germline, CDR1 is SGHRS and CDR2 is YFSETQ. The CDR3 sequence is 13 residues long. V shed 4 bases, J shed 13 bases, and the junction held 8 bases outside the gene matches. Here the CDR3 DNA reads TGCGCCAGCAGCGGTGGAGGGACAGCTCCCCTCCACTTT. Translated, it gives CASSGGGTAPLHF.

The chain links TRBV12-3 or TRBV12-4 to TRBJ1-3; a possible D gene is TRBD1 (6 bases). The CDR3 runs to 16 residues. V lost 3 bases and J 4 bases, leaving 16 bases between the germline ends. The CDR3 nucleotides are TGTGCCAGCAGTTTGCTTGCGGGGGCGGGAGGAAACACCATATATTTT. This codes for CASSLLAGAGGNTIYF.

The rearrangement links TRBV9 to TRBJ1-4; D call uncertain. Between the trimmed V and J ends, which lost 0 bases and 4 bases, there was a span of 10 bases. The germline V gene encodes CDR1 SGDLS and CDR2 YYNGEE. CDR3 size: 15 residues. CDR3 coding DNA: TGTGCCAGCAGCGTAGGACGGGCTCTTAATGAAAAACTGTTTTTT. Translation gives CASSVGRALNEKLFF.

This clonotype came up many times. The rearrangement uses TRBV7-8 and TRBJ2-7; a possible D gene is TRBD2 (5 bases). The CDR3 runs to 12 residues. Germline loops: CDR1 SGHVS, CDR2 FQNEAQ. V shed 6 bases and J shed 9 bases, with 15 bases lying between them. CDR3 in DNA: TGTGCCAGCAGTTCGGGAACCTTGGGGCAGTACTTC. It codes for CASSSGTLGQYF.

Ten or more counts support this clonotype. The rearrangement joins TRBV9 to TRBJ2-7, with 10 bases matching TRBD1. The CDR3 is 14 residues long. V lost 4 bases to trimming and J lost 7 bases; unmatched junction nucleotides: 8. Germline CDR1 is SGDLS and CDR2 is YYNGEE. The CDR3 bases are TGTGCCAGCAGCCCAAGACAGGGGGCATATGAGCAGTACTTC. Translating it yields CASSPRQGAYEQYF.

The chain joins TRBV5-1 to TRBJ2-2; TRBD1 agrees at 7 bases. Germline V gene sequence: CDR1 SGHRS, CDR2 YFSETQ. The CDR3 is 13 residues long. J gave up 4 bases and V 10 bases, and 7 bases lay outside the gene matches. The CDR3 is CAGRTGLTGELFF. In nucleotides, the CDR3 is TGCGCCGGTCGGACAGGCCTCACCGGGGAGCTGTTTTTT.

About this clonotype itself: Here the CDR3 omits its conserved ending phenylalanine or tryptophan, so a read error is the likely source. The rearrangement uses TRBV10-3 and TRBJ1-1; D ambiguous. CDR1 is ENHRY, CDR2 SYGVKD, per germline. This CDR3 has 12 amino acids. Trimming pared 7 bases from V and 5 bases from J, leaving 11 bases between. Here the CDR3 reads CAINEGGTEAFS. CDR3 nucleotides: TGTGCCATCAACGAGGGAGGGACTGAAGCTTTCTCT.

This chain connects TRBV2 to TRBJ1-2, with 12 bases fitting TRBD1. Looked up from germline, CDR1 is SNHLY and CDR2 is FYNNEI. J gave up 6 bases and V 6 bases, and 5 bases lay outside the gene matches. The CDR3 is 14 amino acids. CDR3 nucleotides: TGTGCCAGCAGCCCTGGGACAGGGGGCCATGGCTACACCTTC. It translates to CASSPGTGGHGYTF.

This clonotype came up a few times. The chain combines TRBV4-1 with TRBJ1-1; D gene ambiguous. The CDR3 spans 18 residues. V dropped 1 base and J dropped 1 base, with 19 bases sitting between them. Germline V gene lookup returns CDR1 MGHRA and CDR2 YSYEKL. DNA of the CDR3: TGCGCCAGCAGCCAAGGAGTTCTAGGCAGGCGGTCGAACACTGAAGCTTTCTTT. It is translated as CASSQGVLGRRSNTEAFF.

This clonotype was counted between two and nine times. J is TRBJ1-1 and V is TRBV2, with D tentatively TRBD1 (5 bases). The length of the CDR3 is 15 residues. V shed 5 bases and J shed 1 base, with 14 bases lying between them. CDR1 and CDR2 (germline): SNHLY, FYNNEI. This CDR3 is CASSHVPTGNTEAFF. The CDR3 region has the DNA TGTGCCAGCAGTCACGTACCAACAGGGAACACTGAAGCTTTCTTT. The full variable domain, rest sourced from reference TRBV2 and TRBJ1-1, is EPEVTQTPSHQVTQMGQEVILRCVPISNHLYFYWYRQILGQKVEFLVSFYNNEISEKSEIFDDQFSVERPDGSNFTLKIRSTKLEDSAMYFCASSHVPTGNTEAFFGQGTRLTVV.

This clonotype occurred many times. The chain joins TRBV20-1 to TRBJ1-1, with D tentatively TRBD1 (6 bases). The CDR3 has 11 amino acids. CDR1 is DFQATT, CDR2 SNEGSKA, per germline (reference sequence). The V end was cut by 6 bases, the J end by 10 bases, with 15 bases between. CDR3 DNA sequence: TGCAGTGCCGAGAGGCAGGGGCGAGCTTTCTTT. It yields the protein CSAERQGRAFF.

In this sample, this clonotype turned up a few times. The gene calls are TRBV30 and TRBJ1-1; no definite D call. The CDR3 runs to 13 residues. Trimming removed 3 bases from V and 3 bases from J, with 11 bases in between. Germline values: CDR1 GTSNPN, CDR2 SVGIG (reference sequence). CDR3 amino acids: CAWSYVSHTEAFF. CDR3 nucleotide sequence: TGTGCCTGGAGCTACGTATCTCACACTGAAGCTTTCTTT.

The genes are TRBV29-1 and TRBJ2-3, with D unclear. The V end was cut by 4 bases, the J end by 6 bases, with 17 bases between. Germline assignment: CDR1 SQVTM and CDR2 ANQGSEA. This CDR3 has 14 amino acids. CDR3 DNA sequence: TGCAGCGTTGTGTTGGTCCTCGGCAGGGATACGCAGTATTTT. It translates to CSVVLVLGRDTQYF.

The sample holds a few counts of this clonotype. The V gene is TRBV11-2, the J gene TRBJ1-4, with TRBD1 identical over 7 bases. The CDR3 runs to 16 residues. Per germline, CDR1 SGHAT and CDR2 FQNNGV. J gave up 5 bases and V 2 bases, and 8 bases lay outside the gene matches. The CDR3: CASSLIGGQKNEKLFF. Here the CDR3 DNA reads TGTGCCAGCAGCTTAATTGGGGGACAGAAAAATGAAAAACTGTTTTTT.

The chain couples TRBV7-2 to TRBJ2-7; the D is unclear. V was trimmed by 5 bases and J by 0 bases, leaving 11 bases between them. Germline lookup yields CDR1 SGHTA and CDR2 FQGNSA. CDR3 length: 14 amino acids. The CDR3 sequence: CASSPSVASYEQYF. The CDR3 region has the DNA TGTGCCAGCAGCCCCTCCGTGGCCTCCTACGAGCAGTACTTC. The entire variable domain, with the rest obtained from reference TRBV7-2 and TRBJ2-7, is as follows: GAGVSQSPSNKVTEKGKDVELRCDPISGHTALYWYRQSLGQGLEFLIYFQGNSAPDKSGLPSDRFSAERTGGSVSTLTIQRTQQEDSAVYLCASSPSVASYEQYFGPGTRLTVT.